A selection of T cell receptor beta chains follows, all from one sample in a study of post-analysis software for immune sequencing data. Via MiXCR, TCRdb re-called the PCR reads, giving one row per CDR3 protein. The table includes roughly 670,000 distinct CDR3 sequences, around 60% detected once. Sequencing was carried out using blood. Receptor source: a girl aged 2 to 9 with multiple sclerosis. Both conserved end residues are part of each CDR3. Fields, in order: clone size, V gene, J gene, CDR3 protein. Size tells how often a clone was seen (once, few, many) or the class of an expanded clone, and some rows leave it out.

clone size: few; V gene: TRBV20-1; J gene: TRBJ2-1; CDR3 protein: CSAMEGTTEQFF
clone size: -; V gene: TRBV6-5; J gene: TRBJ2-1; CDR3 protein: CASSYSSRGPHNEQFF
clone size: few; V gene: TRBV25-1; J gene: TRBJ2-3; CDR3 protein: CASSDGSTFTDTQYF
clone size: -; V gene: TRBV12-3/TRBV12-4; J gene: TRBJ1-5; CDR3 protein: CASRPGQSSNQPQHF
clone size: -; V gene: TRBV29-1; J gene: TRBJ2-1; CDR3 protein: CSVELAGYNEQFF
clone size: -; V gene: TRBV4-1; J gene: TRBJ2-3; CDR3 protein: CASSQDASGGSPDTQYF
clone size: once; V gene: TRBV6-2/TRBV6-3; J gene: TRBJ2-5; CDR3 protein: CASSHAGNQETQYF
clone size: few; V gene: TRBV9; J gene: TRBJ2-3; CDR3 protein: CASSRGLAGGDTQYF
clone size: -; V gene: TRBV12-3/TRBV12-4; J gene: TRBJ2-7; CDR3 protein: CASSLRGINEQYF
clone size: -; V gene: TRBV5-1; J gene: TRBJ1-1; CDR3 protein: CASSLASDIGGTEAFF
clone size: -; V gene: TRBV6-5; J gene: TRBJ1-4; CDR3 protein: CASLGQPNEKLFF
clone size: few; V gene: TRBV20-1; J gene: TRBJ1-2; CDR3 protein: CSACWVWDRAWYTF
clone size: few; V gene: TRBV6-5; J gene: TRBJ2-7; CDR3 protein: CASSYKREVHEQYF
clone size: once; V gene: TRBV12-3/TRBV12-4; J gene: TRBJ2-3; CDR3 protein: CASSWGGPQYF
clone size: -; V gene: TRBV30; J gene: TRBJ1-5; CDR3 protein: CAWSNREDQPQHF
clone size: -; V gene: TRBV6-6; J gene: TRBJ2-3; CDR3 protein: CASSPPYEVADTQYF
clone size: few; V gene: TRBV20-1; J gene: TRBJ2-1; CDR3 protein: CSARLAGGPNNEQFF
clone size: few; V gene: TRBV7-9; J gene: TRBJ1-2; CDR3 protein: CASSSVASPDYNYGYTF